The source of this TCR beta chain is a study of cytomegalovirus exposure and HLA in healthy donors (dated by TCRdb to about 2017). Looking at the study overall: An earlier analysis of 587 of the donors reported around 280 Gb of sequence data and about 120 million unique TCR beta sequences obtained from about 179 million T cells. Across around 400 genotyped donors of the cohort, an average of roughly 230,000 unique TCR beta nucleotide sequences per donor were sequenced, and roughly 20% of those sequences were non-productive. Both class I and class II loci were covered by HLA typing, at four-digit resolution. Alongside the repertoire data, information on donor age, sex, ethnicity and CMV serostatus was compiled. In the later analysis, no new phenotypic data were used to find candidate immune exposures; instead, reliance was placed on TCR beta sequences and their occurrence across donors. A later analysis re-analyzed previously published TCR beta repertoires from 550 to 700 donors and added high-resolution HLA genotyping to study TCR occurrence patterns. A few DR-DQ haplotypes were treated as single units for association and clustering because of strong linkage in the cohort. The genetic ancestry cluster associated with self-reported Caucasian donors included 80% to 90% of the 398 genotyped donors. Every repertoire in the discovery cohort had been generated on one and the same sequencing platform. A later genetic analysis took genome-wide SNP genotypes for about 65% of the 666 donors and used that subset as a discovery cohort. The study used immunosequencing to profile the T cell repertoires of 666 subjects and linked those repertoires to cytomegalovirus serostatus. The aim of the study was to test whether cataloging public T cell receptors could identify signatures of past pathogen exposure. The number of typed donors differed by locus: about 620-630 for A, B, C, DRB1 and DQB1; 522 for DQA1; 600 to 610 for DPA1; and roughly 470 for DPB1. Roughly 300 gigabases of sequencing data and around 90 million unique TCR sequences made up an early release that covered 500 to 700 HLA-typed donors. High-throughput TCR immunosequencing, statistical association of individual TCRs with disease status, and machine learning were combined to predict cytomegalovirus infection status. In addition to the first cohort of 650 to 800 subjects, a separate validation cohort of 130 or so different subjects was used. In an earlier analysis of 500 to 650 of the donors, high-throughput TCR beta sequencing was used to judge whether each TCR beta V gene segment behaved as functional or pseudogenic. Points the paper makes about the study in general: Linkage disequilibrium might explain the correlated functional status among segregating V segments, but an unknown experimental factor could not be ruled out. According to a later analysis, most CMV-associated TCR beta chains appeared to be HLA-restricted, and the HLA associations seemed to be driven largely by CMV exposure. The authors suggested that the approach could potentially be generalized to other disease states and immunological phenotypes. Compared with equally common non-associated chains, HLA-associated TCR beta chains in a later analysis were more clonally expanded and had lower generation probabilities. Cytomegalovirus status was reported to be diagnosed by the classifier with high specificity and sensitivity in both the original and validation cohorts. The earlier analysis of approximately 590 of the donors excluded around 17 rarely observed V segments, including chromosome 9 orphons, because counts were too low. Three of the identified cytomegalovirus-associated TCR beta chains were confirmed in vitro to be specific for cytomegalovirus antigens. The cohort was sequenced for TCR beta chains only, and without alpha or paired-chain data the features that could be detected were limited. A later analysis associated 16,951 TCR beta sequences with specific HLA alleles at a false discovery rate of 0.05. Most TCR sequences were observed very rarely across donors, whereas some public TCRs were present in many individuals. In a later analysis, several top co-occurrence clusters were reported to appear linked to parvovirus B19, influenza, CMV and Epstein-Barr virus. V-gene and J-gene trimming of TCR beta chains was associated with a missense DCLRE1C variant in a later genetic analysis, and the association was replicated in an independent cohort. A further reported finding was that TCR beta sequences accurately predicted the HLA-A and HLA-B alleles for most subjects in the first cohort. A group of highly shared sequence variants was considered likely to be a technical artifact of the sequencing pipeline. The only immune exposure information available for the cohort was CMV serostatus. The study gave a list of over 150 TCR beta chains associated with cytomegalovirus. Assigning TCR associations to individual alleles was difficult when HLA alleles, especially DR and DQ, strongly co-occurred. An earlier analysis of approximately 540 of the donors showed that most TCR beta V segments appeared in productive rearrangements either about 90% or about 30% of the time, which broadly matched IMGT annotations. Sequencing depth was assumed to be roughly uniform across donors in the presence/absence analyses, though that assumption may not hold. A later analysis found that TCR association rates varied across HLA loci, with DRB1 alleles showing the most associated TCRs and HLA-C alleles the fewest. Because HLA typing was unavailable for some donors at each locus, only the typed subset was used in association tests. In a later genetic analysis, fewer N-insertions in productive TCRs were reported among donors in an Asian-associated ancestry cluster than the roughly 640-donor mean.

The protocol used for the library was the immunoSEQ multiplex PCR assay. For the multiplex PCR, a mixture combining 60 forward primers for TCR Vbeta segments and 13 reverse primers for TCR Jbeta segments was used. Amplification of the CDR3 region of rearranged TCR beta genes was performed with a multiplex PCR assay on genomic DNA. The Illumina HiSeq System was used to sequence the amplified TCR beta libraries as 87-base-pair reads. Concerning the study's data processing: A later analysis counted 65 million to 90 million unique TCR beta chains across the 700 or so repertoires, and some 11 million of these chains were shared by at least two donors. To remove PCR and sequencing errors, raw reads were error-corrected and collapsed into unique sequences using a nearest-neighbor algorithm that merged closely related sequences. CDR3 sequences were aligned to IMGT reference sequences to assign V, D and J gene segments. For a sequence to be retained, at least a six-nucleotide match to both a V gene segment and a J gene segment was required. Rearrangements were classified as productive when the CDR3 lacked stop codons and remained in frame with V and J, and all other rearrangements were classified as non-productive. Following IMGT convention, CDR3 was defined as the stretch from the second conserved V-encoded cysteine to the conserved J-encoded phenylalanine. Sequences without an unambiguous match to a single V gene segment were excluded from the earlier analysis of several hundred of the donors. In an earlier analysis of a few hundred of the donors, V segments were called functional above 56.7% productive rearrangements and were called segregating when the between-donor standard deviation exceeded 5%. A statistical classification framework was developed to diagnose cytomegalovirus status using the catalog of TCR beta chain sequences. In a later analysis, TCR nucleotide sequences were compared against IMGT/GENE-DB human TR gene sequences so that V and J genes could be assigned. In a later analysis, CDR3 sequences and most-parsimonious VDJ recombination scenarios were assigned using the TCRdist pipeline. In a later analysis, each TCR beta chain was defined by its CDR3 amino acid sequence together with its V-gene family, and reads lacking a unique V-gene family were excluded. As a way to deal with suspected cross-contamination and a sequencing artifact, a later analysis dropped 450 to 700 nucleotide sequences that were highly shared and had low generation probability. In a later analysis, a clonal expansion index for each public chain was calculated from normalized within-repertoire ranks of inferred template counts. A later analysis computed generation probabilities with a VDJ recombination model fitted to out-of-frame rearrangements, and checked the results against IGoR. Hypergeometric tests were used in a later analysis to score TCR-TCR, TCR-HLA and TCR-CMV co-occurrence, with a repertoire-size bias correction applied to the TCR pairs. In a later analysis, false discovery rates were estimated by permuting HLA or CMV assignments 20 times. In a later analysis, co-occurring TCRs were grouped using DBSCAN, and TCRdist sequence similarity was added for clustering within HLA-allele-positive subsets. Co-occurrence clustering excluded repertoires with fewer than 30,000 or more than 120,000 public chains, plus five with anomalous nucleotide sharing. Sourced from immuneACCESS, this table was stored by TCRdb with only in-frame sequences that have V and J called. A share of the clones is absent; for the studies checked, an unresolved V gene accounts for under half, and the remainder has no known explanation. For V, J and clone size, that table is used; D and trimming come from the DNA. Within this sample are over 150,000 clones, with over 70% of them counted one time only. Clones ranked in the top ten supply roughly 7.5% of the sample.

A word on this clone: There is no known antigen for this receptor. The record has no base qualities; no much larger clone is one base away.

The cohort comprised hundreds of healthy bone marrow donors. Cohort members were all nominally healthy when sampled, although unrecorded immune exposures were likely present. The donor tested CMV seropositive and was one of the 289 seropositive cohort members. A peripheral blood sample was provided by each donor, and peripheral blood mononuclear cells were used for TCR beta sequencing. The Qiagen DNeasy Blood Extraction Kit was used to extract genomic DNA from the blood cell samples. This receptor was obtained from a male donor in good health and CMV-seropositive. The sample taken for sequencing was PBMCs.

The DNA is as follows: TGTGCCAGCAGTTACGGGGGGTTCAACGAGCAGTACTTC. This yields the protein CASSYGGFNEQYF. This sequence uses TRBV6-5 and TRBJ2-7, and TRBD2 may be the D gene, going by 6 matching bases. From cysteine to phenylalanine, the CDR3 is 13 amino acids long. Only the CDR3 DNA stays, 39 bases, in frame from base 1. V was cut back by 2 bases and J by 5 bases, leaving a gap of 10 bases between them. CDR1 and CDR2, per the germline V gene, are MNHEY and SVGAGI.